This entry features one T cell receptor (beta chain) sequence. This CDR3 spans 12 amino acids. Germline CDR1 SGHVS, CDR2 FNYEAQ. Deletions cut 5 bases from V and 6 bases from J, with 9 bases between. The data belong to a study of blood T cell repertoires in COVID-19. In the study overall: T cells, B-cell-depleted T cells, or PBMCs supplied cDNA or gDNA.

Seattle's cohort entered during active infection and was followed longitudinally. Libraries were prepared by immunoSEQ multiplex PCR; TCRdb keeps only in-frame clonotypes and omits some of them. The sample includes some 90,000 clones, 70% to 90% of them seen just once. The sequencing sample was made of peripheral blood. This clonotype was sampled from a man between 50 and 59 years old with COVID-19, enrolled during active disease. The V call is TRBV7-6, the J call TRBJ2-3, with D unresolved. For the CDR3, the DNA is TGTGCCAGCAGCATTAGTCTTGATACGCAGTATTTT. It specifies CASSISLDTQYF.